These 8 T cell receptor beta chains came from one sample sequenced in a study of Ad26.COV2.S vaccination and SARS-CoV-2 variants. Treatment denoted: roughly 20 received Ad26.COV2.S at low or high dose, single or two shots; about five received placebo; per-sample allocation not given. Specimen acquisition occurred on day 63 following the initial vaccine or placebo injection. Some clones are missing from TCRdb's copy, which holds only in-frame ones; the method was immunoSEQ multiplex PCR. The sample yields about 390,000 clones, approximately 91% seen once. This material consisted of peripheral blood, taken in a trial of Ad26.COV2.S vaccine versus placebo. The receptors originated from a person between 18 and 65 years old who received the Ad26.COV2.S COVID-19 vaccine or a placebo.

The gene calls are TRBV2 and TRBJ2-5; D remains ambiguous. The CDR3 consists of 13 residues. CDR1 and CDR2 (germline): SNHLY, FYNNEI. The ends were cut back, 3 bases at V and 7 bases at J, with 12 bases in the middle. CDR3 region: CASSDKGVGTQYF. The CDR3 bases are TGTGCCAGCAGTGATAAAGGTGTGGGGACCCAGTACTTC.

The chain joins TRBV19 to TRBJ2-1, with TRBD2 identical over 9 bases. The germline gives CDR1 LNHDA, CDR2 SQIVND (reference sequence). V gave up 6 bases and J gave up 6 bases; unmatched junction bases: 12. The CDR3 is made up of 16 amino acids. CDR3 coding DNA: TGTGCCAGTAGGGCCCGGGGCGGGGGGGCCCTCAATGAGCAGTTCTTC. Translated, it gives CASRARGGGALNEQFF.

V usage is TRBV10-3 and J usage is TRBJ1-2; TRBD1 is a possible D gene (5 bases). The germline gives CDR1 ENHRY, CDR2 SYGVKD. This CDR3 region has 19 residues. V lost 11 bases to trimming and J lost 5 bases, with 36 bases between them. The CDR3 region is CAAVGGGLQGPTPRYGYTF. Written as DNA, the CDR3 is TGTGCCGCCGTGGGCGGGGGTCTGCAGGGACCCACCCCGCGTTATGGCTACACCTTC.

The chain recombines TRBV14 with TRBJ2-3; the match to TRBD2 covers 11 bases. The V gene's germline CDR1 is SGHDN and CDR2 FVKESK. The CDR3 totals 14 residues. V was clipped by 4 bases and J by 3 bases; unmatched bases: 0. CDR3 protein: CASSRLAGTDTQYF. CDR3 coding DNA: TGTGCCAGCAGCCGACTAGCGGGGACAGATACGCAGTATTTT.

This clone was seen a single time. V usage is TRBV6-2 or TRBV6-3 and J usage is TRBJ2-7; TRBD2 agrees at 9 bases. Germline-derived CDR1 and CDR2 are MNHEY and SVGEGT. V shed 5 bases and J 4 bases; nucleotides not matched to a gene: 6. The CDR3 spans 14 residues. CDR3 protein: CASSKSGGRYEQYF. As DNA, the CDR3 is TGTGCCAGCAGTAAAAGCGGGGGGCGTTACGAGCAGTACTTC.

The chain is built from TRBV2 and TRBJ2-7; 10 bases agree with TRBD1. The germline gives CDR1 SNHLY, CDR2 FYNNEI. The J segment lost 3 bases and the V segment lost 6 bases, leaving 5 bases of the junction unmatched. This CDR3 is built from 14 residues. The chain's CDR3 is CASRGDRGLYEQYF. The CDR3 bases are TGTGCCAGCAGGGGGGACAGGGGCCTCTACGAGCAGTACTTC.

The CDR3, as DNA: TGCAGCGTTAAGCGGGACTTCAAGGGCAATGAGCAGTTCTTC. Translation: CSVKRDFKGNEQFF. This chain links TRBV29-1 with TRBJ2-1; 7 nucleotides line up with TRBD2. Germline assignment: CDR1 SQVTM and CDR2 ANQGSEA. The CDR3 is made up of 14 amino acids. Trimming took 5 bases from V and 6 from J; bases not matched to a gene: 10.

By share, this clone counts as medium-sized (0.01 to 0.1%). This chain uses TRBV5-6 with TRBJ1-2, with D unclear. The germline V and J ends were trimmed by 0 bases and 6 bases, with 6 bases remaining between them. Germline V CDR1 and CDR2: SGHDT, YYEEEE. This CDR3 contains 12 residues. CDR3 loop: CASSLGENGYTF. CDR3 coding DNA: TGTGCCAGCAGCTTGGGTGAGAATGGCTACACCTTC.